The clone carrying this T cell receptor (beta chain) has only a few counts. The target antigen is unknown. The sample is drawn from a study of T cells in Graves' hyperthyroidism and ophthalmopathy. RNA transcripts yielded amplified TCR beta CDR3 regions. TCR CDR3 underwent first-round RT-PCR with the HTBI primer set. One entry per CDR3 protein results from TCRdb running MiXCR on the multiplex PCR reads. Here the sample spans a few hundred thousand distinct CDR3 sequences, around 18% being singletons. Each diagnosis drew on symptoms, thyroxine, TRAb, thyroid ultrasound and orbital computed tomography findings. CDR1 and CDR2 from the germline V gene are MDHEN and SYDVKM. V trimming: 2 bases; J trimming: 4 bases; junction bases outside the gene matches: 13. CDR3 length: 19 amino acids. General study findings and limits: Ophthalmopathy was distinguished from stable hyperthyroidism by 13 V-J signatures. Clonotypes that were expanded in thyroid above 0.001 mostly appeared in blood too.

This chain joins TRBV28 and TRBJ1-5, with TRBD1 matching 11 bases. The sequenced sample was blood. The clonotype was recovered from a man between 18 and 29 years old with Graves' ophthalmopathy. CDR3 DNA sequence: TGTGCCAGCAGTTTAGCGACTGGGACAGGGGGTTGGAGGAATCAGCCCCAGCATTTT. It encodes CASSLATGTGGWRNQPQHF.